This TCR beta chain was identified in a study of cytomegalovirus exposure and HLA in healthy donors. Study-wide findings and caveats: Looking again later, the authors saw that most CMV-associated TCR beta chains seemed HLA-restricted. The records held CMV serostatus as the only immune exposure information.

In the PCR, 60 Vbeta and 13 Jbeta primers were used. This table comes from immunoSEQ multiplex PCR, and its TCRdb copy is limited to in-frame clones, with some not included. The sample has roughly 130,000 clones, about 80% seen once. Germline V gives CDR1 MNHEY, CDR2 SMNVEV (reference sequence). CDR3 size: 13 residues. The ends lost 7 bases at V and 4 bases at J; junction bases unmatched: 5. With respect to this clone: Its specificity is not known.

Sequenced sample: PBMCs. V is TRBV27 and J is TRBJ1-1; 8 nucleotides agree with TRBD1. This clonotype originated in a young man in good health and CMV-seronegative. Here the CDR3 reads CASTDRGFTEAFF. The CDR3 bases are TGTGCCAGCACCGACAGGGGTTTCACTGAAGCTTTCTTT.